These T cell receptor beta chains were read from a single sample in a study of T-cell memory formation after mild COVID-19. TCRdb re-called the 5' RACE reads with MiXCR, one entry per CDR3 protein. The sample lists some 440,000 distinct CDR3 sequences, approximately 25% occurring once. Sample: PBMCs or a T cell subset sorted from them (not recorded which). The receptors stem from an adult woman who had mild COVID-19 (a few samples of this study predate the infection). Cell type and time point are not known. Each CDR3 is given with its conserved first and last residue. Each record gives: CDR3 length, D gene, clone size, V gene, J gene, CDR3 protein, CDR3 DNA. A D gene is named only where the DNA matches it firmly. Some rows have no size entry. The others give once, few or many, or a class for an expanded clone.

cdr3_length: 13; d_call: -; clone_size: few; v_call: TRBV4-1; j_call: TRBJ1-1; cdr3_aa: CASSQARGTEAFF; cdr3_nt: TGCGCCAGCAGCCAAGCGAGGGGCACTGAAGCTTTCTTT
cdr3_length: 13; d_call: TRBD2; clone_size: few; v_call: TRBV2; j_call: TRBJ2-7; cdr3_aa: CASSSGGIRTRYF; cdr3_nt: TGTGCCAGCTCCTCGGGGGGGATTCGTACGAGGTACTTC
cdr3_length: 17; d_call: -; clone_size: few; v_call: TRBV5-1; j_call: TRBJ1-1; cdr3_aa: CASSLAKDSRKDAEAFF; cdr3_nt: TGCGCCAGCAGCTTGGCTAAGGACAGCCGGAAGGACGCTGAAGCTTTCTTT
cdr3_length: 11; d_call: -; clone_size: -; v_call: TRBV12-3/TRBV12-4; j_call: TRBJ1-4; cdr3_aa: CASSLGLGLFF; cdr3_nt: TGTGCCAGCAGTTTAGGATTAGGACTGTTTTTT
cdr3_length: 17; d_call: TRBD1; clone_size: -; v_call: TRBV4-2; j_call: TRBJ2-5; cdr3_aa: CASSALTSGQDRETQYF; cdr3_nt: TGTGCCAGCAGCGCGTTAACTTCAGGACAGGATCGAGAGACCCAGTACTTC
cdr3_length: 15; d_call: -; clone_size: -; v_call: TRBV6-2/TRBV6-3; j_call: TRBJ1-1; cdr3_aa: CASSSGRGRNTEAFF; cdr3_nt: TGTGCCAGCAGTTCGGGGCGGGGGAGGAACACTGAAGCTTTCTTT
cdr3_length: 13; d_call: -; clone_size: few; v_call: TRBV6-1; j_call: TRBJ2-5; cdr3_aa: CASSEGRGETQYF; cdr3_nt: TGTGCCAGCAGTGAAGGAAGAGGAGAGACCCAGTACTTC
cdr3_length: 13; d_call: -; clone_size: few; v_call: TRBV27; j_call: TRBJ2-5; cdr3_aa: CASSRDREGTQYF; cdr3_nt: TGTGCCAGCAGTCGTGACAGGGAGGGGACCCAGTACTTC
cdr3_length: 14; d_call: -; clone_size: few; v_call: TRBV6-6; j_call: TRBJ1-5; cdr3_aa: CASVEHYSNQPQHF; cdr3_nt: TGTGCCAGCGTCGAACATTATAGCAATCAGCCCCAGCATTTT
cdr3_length: 15; d_call: TRBD2; clone_size: -; v_call: TRBV3-1; j_call: TRBJ2-7; cdr3_aa: CASSLRTSGRYEQYF; cdr3_nt: TGTGCCAGCAGCCTCCGGACTAGCGGGAGATACGAGCAGTACTTC
cdr3_length: 15; d_call: TRBD2; clone_size: few; v_call: TRBV12-3/TRBV12-4; j_call: TRBJ2-1; cdr3_aa: CASKSERGGNNEQFF; cdr3_nt: TGTGCCAGCAAATCAGAGCGGGGGGGGAACAATGAGCAGTTCTTC
cdr3_length: 14; d_call: TRBD1; clone_size: -; v_call: TRBV6-5; j_call: TRBJ2-5; cdr3_aa: CASSWDRGRGTQYF; cdr3_nt: TGTGCCAGCAGTTGGGACAGGGGCAGGGGGACCCAGTACTTC
cdr3_length: 15; d_call: TRBD2; clone_size: few; v_call: TRBV19; j_call: TRBJ2-2; cdr3_aa: CASSPPGGGSGELFF; cdr3_nt: TGTGCCAGTAGTCCCCCGGGGGGGGGATCCGGGGAGCTGTTTTTT
cdr3_length: 15; d_call: -; clone_size: -; v_call: TRBV19; j_call: TRBJ2-6; cdr3_aa: CASSWGLSGANVLTF; cdr3_nt: TGTGCCAGTAGTTGGGGCCTCTCTGGGGCCAACGTCCTGACTTTC
cdr3_length: 13; d_call: -; clone_size: -; v_call: TRBV2; j_call: TRBJ2-7; cdr3_aa: CASIGTLTYEQYF; cdr3_nt: TGTGCCAGCATCGGGACCCTTACCTACGAGCAGTACTTC
cdr3_length: 12; d_call: -; clone_size: few; v_call: TRBV29-1; j_call: TRBJ2-5; cdr3_aa: CSVEGLSETQYF; cdr3_nt: TGCAGCGTTGAAGGTCTCTCCGAGACCCAGTACTTC
cdr3_length: 17; d_call: TRBD2; clone_size: -; v_call: TRBV20-1; j_call: TRBJ2-3; cdr3_aa: CSAQKATSGRVGDTQYF; cdr3_nt: TGCAGTGCCCAGAAGGCGACTAGCGGGAGGGTTGGAGATACGCAGTATTTT
cdr3_length: 12; d_call: -; clone_size: -; v_call: TRBV12-3/TRBV12-4; j_call: TRBJ1-4; cdr3_aa: CASSPRGGELFF; cdr3_nt: TGTGCCAGCAGCCCAAGGGGTGGGGAACTGTTTTTT
cdr3_length: 14; d_call: -; clone_size: -; v_call: TRBV14; j_call: TRBJ2-1; cdr3_aa: CASSQPGQYNEQFF; cdr3_nt: TGTGCCAGCAGCCAACCCGGACAGTACAATGAGCAGTTCTTC
cdr3_length: 12; d_call: -; clone_size: -; v_call: TRBV29-1; j_call: TRBJ2-7; cdr3_aa: CSVEHGSYEQYF; cdr3_nt: TGCAGCGTTGAGCACGGTTCCTACGAGCAGTACTTC
cdr3_length: 19; d_call: TRBD2; clone_size: few; v_call: TRBV6-5; j_call: TRBJ2-1; cdr3_aa: CASSYSSRVAGEPYNEQFF; cdr3_nt: TGTGCCAGCAGTTACTCGTCGAGAGTAGCGGGAGAACCCTACAATGAGCAGTTCTTC
cdr3_length: 15; d_call: -; clone_size: -; v_call: TRBV5-1; j_call: TRBJ1-2; cdr3_aa: CASSWLDIGDYGYTF; cdr3_nt: TGCGCCAGCAGCTGGCTCGATATAGGGGACTATGGCTACACCTTC
cdr3_length: 13; d_call: TRBD1; clone_size: -; v_call: TRBV11-2; j_call: TRBJ2-1; cdr3_aa: CASSLQGVPEQFF; cdr3_nt: TGTGCCAGCAGCTTACAGGGGGTCCCTGAGCAGTTCTTC
cdr3_length: 16; d_call: -; clone_size: -; v_call: TRBV4-3; j_call: TRBJ2-1; cdr3_aa: CASSQAWFGSYNEQFF; cdr3_nt: TGCGCCAGCAGCCAAGCTTGGTTTGGGTCCTACAATGAGCAGTTCTTC
cdr3_length: 15; d_call: TRBD1; clone_size: once; v_call: TRBV5-6; j_call: TRBJ1-1; cdr3_aa: CASSFWTGGYTEAFF; cdr3_nt: TGTGCCAGCAGCTTCTGGACAGGGGGATACACTGAAGCTTTCTTT
cdr3_length: 15; d_call: -; clone_size: -; v_call: TRBV25-1; j_call: TRBJ2-3; cdr3_aa: CASSEYGGASDTQYF; cdr3_nt: TGTGCCAGCAGTGAATATGGGGGGGCTTCGGATACGCAGTATTTT
cdr3_length: 14; d_call: -; clone_size: few; v_call: TRBV4-3; j_call: TRBJ2-2; cdr3_aa: CASSIGWYTGELFF; cdr3_nt: TGCGCCAGCAGCATAGGGTGGTACACCGGGGAGCTGTTTTTT
cdr3_length: 16; d_call: -; clone_size: few; v_call: TRBV12-3/TRBV12-4; j_call: TRBJ2-3; cdr3_aa: CASSLGRIAGTDTQYF; cdr3_nt: TGTGCCAGCAGTTTGGGGAGAATAGCTGGCACAGATACGCAGTATTTT
cdr3_length: 14; d_call: TRBD2; clone_size: -; v_call: TRBV3-1; j_call: TRBJ2-5; cdr3_aa: CASSLTSGKETQYF; cdr3_nt: TGTGCCAGCAGTTTGACTAGCGGCAAAGAGACCCAGTACTTC
cdr3_length: 14; d_call: -; clone_size: -; v_call: TRBV20-1; j_call: TRBJ1-2; cdr3_aa: CSPVGGDKDYGYTF; cdr3_nt: TGCAGTCCCGTTGGGGGGGATAAGGACTATGGCTACACCTTC
cdr3_length: 16; d_call: -; clone_size: few; v_call: TRBV27; j_call: TRBJ2-7; cdr3_aa: CASSFAPGTEPYEQYF; cdr3_nt: TGTGCCAGCAGCTTTGCCCCCGGGACTGAACCCTACGAGCAGTACTTC
cdr3_length: 13; d_call: -; clone_size: -; v_call: TRBV29-1; j_call: TRBJ2-5; cdr3_aa: CSAEEGYQETQYF; cdr3_nt: TGCAGCGCCGAGGAGGGGTACCAAGAGACCCAGTACTTC
cdr3_length: 16; d_call: TRBD2; clone_size: few; v_call: TRBV6-5; j_call: TRBJ2-3; cdr3_aa: CASSFVAGGRADTQYF; cdr3_nt: TGTGCCAGCAGCTTCGTAGCGGGAGGCCGAGCAGATACGCAGTATTTT
cdr3_length: 15; d_call: -; clone_size: -; v_call: TRBV24-1; j_call: TRBJ2-5; cdr3_aa: CATSDHTRREETQYF; cdr3_nt: TGTGCCACCAGTGACCATACTAGAAGGGAAGAGACCCAGTACTTC
cdr3_length: 13; d_call: -; clone_size: -; v_call: TRBV6-5; j_call: TRBJ2-7; cdr3_aa: CASSTGWAYEQYF; cdr3_nt: TGTGCCAGCAGTACAGGGTGGGCCTACGAGCAGTACTTC
cdr3_length: 15; d_call: -; clone_size: -; v_call: TRBV12-3/TRBV12-4; j_call: TRBJ1-5; cdr3_aa: CASSLSGVDRQPQHF; cdr3_nt: TGTGCCAGCAGTTTGTCGGGGGTCGATCGACAGCCCCAGCATTTT
cdr3_length: 12; d_call: -; clone_size: -; v_call: TRBV29-1; j_call: TRBJ2-1; cdr3_aa: CSVEGVAPWRFF; cdr3_nt: TGCAGCGTTGAAGGGGTGGCCCCCTGGCGGTTCTTC
cdr3_length: 14; d_call: -; clone_size: -; v_call: TRBV20-1; j_call: TRBJ1-5; cdr3_aa: CSARDGGSSQPQHF; cdr3_nt: TGCAGTGCTAGAGATGGGGGGTCGAGTCAGCCCCAGCATTTT
cdr3_length: 15; d_call: -; clone_size: few; v_call: TRBV4-1; j_call: TRBJ2-1; cdr3_aa: CASSQGGTHYNEQFF; cdr3_nt: TGCGCCAGCAGCCAGGGCGGGACTCACTACAATGAGCAGTTCTTC
cdr3_length: 11; d_call: -; clone_size: few; v_call: TRBV29-1; j_call: TRBJ2-7; cdr3_aa: CSVDRGYEQYF; cdr3_nt: TGCAGCGTTGATCGGGGCTACGAGCAGTACTTC
cdr3_length: 15; d_call: TRBD2; clone_size: few; v_call: TRBV5-6; j_call: TRBJ2-7; cdr3_aa: CASSPTSGDVYEQYF; cdr3_nt: TGTGCCAGCAGCCCGACTAGCGGGGACGTCTACGAGCAGTACTTC
cdr3_length: 15; d_call: -; clone_size: -; v_call: TRBV2; j_call: TRBJ1-6; cdr3_aa: CAISPGSAYNSPLHF; cdr3_nt: TGTGCCATTTCTCCCGGAAGCGCCTATAATTCACCCCTCCACTTT
cdr3_length: 16; d_call: TRBD2; clone_size: few; v_call: TRBV7-7; j_call: TRBJ2-1; cdr3_aa: CASSLGAGTSYNEQFF; cdr3_nt: TGTGCCAGCAGCTTAGGGGCCGGGACTAGCTACAATGAGCAGTTCTTC
cdr3_length: 12; d_call: -; clone_size: few; v_call: TRBV30; j_call: TRBJ1-1; cdr3_aa: CARGHPNTEAFF; cdr3_nt: TGTGCCAGGGGACACCCGAACACTGAAGCTTTCTTT
cdr3_length: 11; d_call: -; clone_size: few; v_call: TRBV29-1; j_call: TRBJ2-4; cdr3_aa: CSVSTGSIQYF; cdr3_nt: TGCAGCGTGAGTACAGGGAGCATTCAGTACTTC
cdr3_length: 16; d_call: -; clone_size: -; v_call: TRBV5-1; j_call: TRBJ2-3; cdr3_aa: CASSLGIQSGTDTQYF; cdr3_nt: TGCGCCAGCAGCTTGGGGATCCAATCCGGCACAGATACGCAGTATTTT
cdr3_length: 15; d_call: -; clone_size: -; v_call: TRBV28; j_call: TRBJ1-1; cdr3_aa: CASSSGVPFSLAAFF; cdr3_nt: TGTGCCAGCAGTTCAGGCGTCCCTTTTTCCCTCGCCGCTTTCTTT
cdr3_length: 14; d_call: TRBD1; clone_size: few; v_call: TRBV2; j_call: TRBJ2-7; cdr3_aa: CASSARDRAHEQYF; cdr3_nt: TGTGCCAGCAGTGCCCGGGACAGGGCCCACGAGCAGTACTTC
cdr3_length: 14; d_call: TRBD2; clone_size: few; v_call: TRBV12-3/TRBV12-4; j_call: TRBJ2-7; cdr3_aa: CASTPLAGVNEQYF; cdr3_nt: TGTGCCAGCACCCCACTAGCGGGAGTGAACGAGCAGTACTTC
cdr3_length: 14; d_call: TRBD2; clone_size: few; v_call: TRBV20-1; j_call: TRBJ2-7; cdr3_aa: CSARGAGASYEQYF; cdr3_nt: TGCAGTGCTAGAGGCGCGGGAGCCTCCTACGAGCAGTACTTC
cdr3_length: 16; d_call: -; clone_size: few; v_call: TRBV4-1; j_call: TRBJ1-3; cdr3_aa: CASSPTGPSSGNTIYF; cdr3_nt: TGCGCCAGCAGCCCGACAGGCCCAAGCTCTGGAAACACCATATATTTT
cdr3_length: 16; d_call: TRBD2; clone_size: few; v_call: TRBV24-1; j_call: TRBJ2-1; cdr3_aa: CATSDLLPSGSSEQFF; cdr3_nt: TGTGCCACCAGTGATTTGTTGCCTAGCGGGTCTAGTGAGCAGTTCTTC
cdr3_length: 13; d_call: -; clone_size: -; v_call: TRBV12-3/TRBV12-4; j_call: TRBJ1-5; cdr3_aa: CASSLARVQPQHF; cdr3_nt: TGTGCCAGCAGTTTAGCGCGGGTTCAGCCCCAGCATTTT
cdr3_length: 17; d_call: -; clone_size: -; v_call: TRBV15; j_call: TRBJ1-1; cdr3_aa: CATSRVDPPQGRTEAFF; cdr3_nt: TGTGCCACCAGCAGGGTGGATCCACCCCAGGGGAGGACTGAAGCTTTCTTT
cdr3_length: 15; d_call: -; clone_size: -; v_call: TRBV7-2; j_call: TRBJ1-3; cdr3_aa: CASSSRTAVGNTIYF; cdr3_nt: TGTGCCAGCAGCTCTAGGACAGCGGTAGGAAACACCATATATTTT
cdr3_length: 16; d_call: -; clone_size: -; v_call: TRBV4-2; j_call: TRBJ2-1; cdr3_aa: CASSPGGQGSYNEQFF; cdr3_nt: TGTGCCAGCAGCCCCGGAGGGCAGGGCTCCTACAATGAGCAGTTCTTC
cdr3_length: 18; d_call: TRBD2; clone_size: few; v_call: TRBV29-1; j_call: TRBJ2-1; cdr3_aa: CSVVGLAGAPSSYNEQFF; cdr3_nt: TGCAGCGTTGTTGGGCTAGCGGGAGCCCCAAGCTCCTACAATGAGCAGTTCTTC